This is a list of T cell receptor beta chains from one sample in a study of T cell repertoires in cytomegalovirus infection. A single record per CDR3 protein comes from TCRdb applying MiXCR to the reads. The sample lists 160,000 or so distinct CDR3 sequences, about a quarter occurring once. Sequenced: PBMCs. The receptors were gathered from a human donor in good health (CMV status not recorded). Some clones in this sample may be carry-over from other donors' samples. Both conserved end residues are part of each CDR3. A D gene is named only where the DNA matches it firmly. A clone size is listed for some rows: how often the clone was seen (once, few, many), or a class if it is expanded.

TRBJ1-6 | . | . | TRBV7-3 | CDSSSGTNNSPLHF | TGTGACAGCAGCTCCGGGACGAATAATTCACCCCTCCACTTT
TRBJ1-1 | TRBD1 | . | TRBV7-3 | CASSSRDRDPEAFF | TGTGCCAGCAGCTCCCGGGACAGGGACCCTGAAGCTTTCTTT
TRBJ2-5 | TRBD2 | many | TRBV7-8 | CASSPMRLAGGHETQYF | TGTGCCAGCAGCCCGATGCGACTAGCGGGGGGGCACGAGACCCAGTACTTC
TRBJ2-3 | . | few | TRBV29-1 | CSVEDQPQDTQYF | TGCAGCGTTGAAGACCAGCCCCAAGATACGCAGTATTTT
TRBJ2-7 | . | few | TRBV2 | CASSEQRYEQYF | TGTGCCAGCAGTGAACAGAGATACGAGCAGTACTTC
TRBJ1-6 | . | many | TRBV7-8 | CASSLGGGSYNSPLHF | TGTGCCAGCAGCTTGGGGGGTGGCTCCTATAATTCACCCCTCCACTTT
TRBJ2-1 | . | . | TRBV7-2 | CASSLGGTQQFF | TGTGCCAGCAGCTTAGGCGGGACGCAGCAGTTCTTC
TRBJ2-1 | TRBD1 | . | TRBV20-1 | CSAQVWDSSYNEQFF | TGCAGTGCCCAGGTCTGGGACAGCTCCTACAATGAGCAGTTCTTC
TRBJ2-3 | TRBD2 | many | TRBV7-2 | CASSLYLAGGGSSTDTQYF | TGTGCCAGCAGCTTATACCTAGCGGGAGGCGGGTCTAGCACAGATACGCAGTATTTT
TRBJ1-2 | . | . | TRBV29-1 | CSVRPQGGNYGYTF | TGCAGCGTCCGCCCACAGGGTGGTAACTATGGCTACACCTTC
TRBJ2-5 | . | many | TRBV7-9 | CASSYMEGVQETQYF | TGTGCCAGCAGCTATATGGAAGGGGTCCAAGAGACCCAGTACTTC
TRBJ2-4 | . | many | TRBV7-9 | CASTGGGGTKNIQYF | TGTGCCAGCACCGGAGGGGGGGGCACCAAAAACATTCAGTACTTC
TRBJ1-2 | . | few | TRBV12-3/TRBV12-4 | CASSSRVSNYGYTF | TGTGCCAGCAGTTCCAGGGTCTCTAACTATGGCTACACCTTC
TRBJ1-1 | TRBD1 | few | TRBV28 | CASSFRDSPVRTEAFF | TGTGCCAGCAGTTTCCGGGACAGCCCCGTTAGGACTGAAGCTTTCTTT
TRBJ1-1 | TRBD1 | many | TRBV7-8 | CASSLAPRGPNTEAFF | TGTGCCAGCAGCTTAGCGCCCAGGGGGCCGAACACTGAAGCTTTCTTT
TRBJ1-5 | . | few | TRBV19 | CASSLLGDQPQHF | TGTGCCAGTAGCCTCTTGGGTGATCAGCCCCAGCATTTT
TRBJ2-7 | TRBD2 | many | TRBV7-2 | CASSLGTSGYYEQYF | TGTGCCAGCAGCTTAGGTACTAGCGGATACTACGAGCAGTACTTC
TRBJ1-1 | . | few | TRBV6-1 | CASSETRGSTEAFF | TGTGCCAGCAGTGAAACAAGGGGGAGCACTGAAGCTTTCTTT
TRBJ2-7 | . | few | TRBV28 | CATRQELSYEQYF | TGTGCCACCAGACAGGAATTGTCCTACGAGCAGTACTTC
TRBJ2-1 | TRBD2 | . | TRBV6-5 | CASSYSRVSAGGPTSSYNEQFF | TGTGCCAGCAGTTACTCCAGGGTTTCAGCGGGAGGGCCAACGAGTTCCTACAATGAGCAGTTCTTC
TRBJ1-1 | . | . | TRBV6-5 | CASSYWQTGRDTEAFF | TGTGCCAGCAGTTACTGGCAAACAGGGAGGGACACTGAAGCTTTCTTT
TRBJ1-4 | . | few | TRBV28 | CASSSRGARNEKLFF | TGTGCCAGCAGTTCGAGGGGTGCGCGAAATGAAAAACTGTTTTTT
TRBJ2-3 | . | . | TRBV7-9 | CASGDGLATDTQYF | TGTGCCAGCGGGGACGGGTTAGCTACAGATACGCAGTATTTT
TRBJ1-5 | . | few | TRBV12-3/TRBV12-4 | CASSPNSNQPQHF | TGTGCCAGCAGTCCCAATAGCAATCAGCCCCAGCATTTT
TRBJ2-3 | . | many | TRBV7-2 | CASSPRLESTDTQYF | TGTGCCAGCAGCCCGCGACTAGAATCCACAGATACGCAGTATTTT
TRBJ2-4 | TRBD1 | few | TRBV14 | CASSQRDSLNIQYF | TGTGCCAGCAGCCAACGGGACAGCCTAAACATTCAGTACTTC
TRBJ1-5 | . | . | TRBV10-2 | CASSNVGAPNQPQHF | TGCGCCAGCAGTAATGTCGGAGCACCGAATCAGCCCCAGCATTTT
TRBJ2-3 | TRBD1 | . | TRBV7-2 | CASSSRDRGDTLYF | TGTGCCAGCAGCTCCCGGGACAGGGGGGATACGCTGTATTTT
TRBJ1-1 | TRBD1 | many | TRBV7-2 | CASSLEGARTEAFF | TGTGCCAGCAGCTTAGAGGGGGCGAGGACTGAAGCTTTCTTT
TRBJ1-1 | . | few | TRBV5-1 | CASSGPNWGDDTEAFF | TGCGCCAGCAGCGGGCCGAATTGGGGGGATGACACTGAAGCTTTCTTT
TRBJ2-5 | . | . | TRBV12-3/TRBV12-4 | CASRQTVQETQYF | TGTGCCAGCAGGCAAACAGTGCAAGAGACCCAGTACTTC
TRBJ2-3 | . | many | TRBV7-6 | CASSLEFGATTDTQYF | TGTGCCAGCAGCTTAGAGTTCGGGGCGACCACAGATACGCAGTATTTT
TRBJ2-7 | . | . | TRBV29-1 | CSVRLREQYF | TGCAGCGTTCGACTTCGCGAGCAGTACTTC
TRBJ2-1 | TRBD2 | many | TRBV7-2 | CASSKGTSGFSEQFF | TGTGCCAGCAGCAAAGGGACTAGCGGGTTTAGTGAGCAGTTCTTC
TRBJ1-1 | . | . | TRBV10-3 | CAISDPLIVDGRNTEAFF | TGTGCCATCAGTGACCCACTAATCGTAGACGGGCGAAACACTGAAGCTTTCTTT
TRBJ2-5 | TRBD2 | few | TRBV28 | CASSPELAGGETQYF | TGTGCCAGCAGTCCCGAGTTAGCGGGAGGGGAGACCCAGTACTTC
TRBJ2-1 | . | once | TRBV6-1 | CASSEVRASYNEQFF | TGTGCCAGCAGTGAAGTCCGGGCGTCATACAATGAGCAGTTCTTC
TRBJ2-3 | . | many | TRBV7-2 | CASGVPQNTQYF | TGTGCCAGCGGGGTTCCGCAAAATACGCAGTATTTT
TRBJ2-4 | . | . | TRBV9 | CASSPWDGAKNIQYF | TGTGCCAGCAGCCCCTGGGATGGCGCCAAAAACATTCAGTACTTC
TRBJ1-1 | . | many | TRBV19 | CASSGGLTEAFF | TGTGCCAGTAGTGGGGGACTTACTGAAGCTTTCTTT
TRBJ1-5 | TRBD1 | . | TRBV7-9 | CASSPGQGIDSNQPQHF | TGTGCCAGCAGCCCGGGACAGGGAATCGATAGCAATCAGCCCCAGCATTTT
TRBJ2-7 | TRBD1 | many | TRBV7-6 | CASSSDRERTYEQYF | TGTGCCAGCAGCTCGGACAGGGAGAGAACCTACGAGCAGTACTTC
TRBJ1-2 | . | . | TRBV7-9 | CASSRGDTTNYGYTF | TGTGCCAGCAGCAGGGGGGACACCACTAACTATGGCTACACCTTC
TRBJ2-3 | TRBD2 | many | TRBV7-2 | CASSSPGLAGGLTNTQYF | TGTGCCAGCAGCTCCCCGGGACTAGCGGGAGGCCTCACGAATACGCAGTATTTT
TRBJ1-3 | . | many | TRBV6-1 | CASSPEPGNTIYF | TGTGCCAGCAGCCCCGAGCCCGGAAACACCATATATTTT
TRBJ1-1 | . | . | TRBV7-2 | CATEWGANTEAFF | TGTGCCACCGAATGGGGGGCTAACACTGAAGCTTTCTTT
TRBJ2-1 | TRBD1 | many | TRBV7-2 | CASSRTGGADEQFF | TGTGCCAGCAGCAGGACAGGGGGCGCGGATGAGCAGTTCTTC
TRBJ2-5 | TRBD1 | few | TRBV6-2/TRBV6-3 | CASYDRGLEETQYF | TGTGCCAGCTATGACAGGGGGCTTGAAGAGACCCAGTACTTC
TRBJ2-1 | TRBD1 | . | TRBV7-1 | CVNTPGTGAYNEQFF | TGTGTCAACACACCCGGGACAGGGGCCTACAATGAGCAGTTCTTC
TRBJ2-1 | . | many | TRBV7-8 | CASSTRLRFNEQFF | TGTGCCAGCAGCACGAGATTAAGATTCAATGAGCAGTTCTTC
TRBJ2-2 | . | few | TRBV7-3 | CASSLEGETGELFF | TGTGCCAGCAGCTTAGAGGGAGAGACCGGGGAGCTGTTTTTT
TRBJ1-5 | TRBD1 | . | TRBV6-1 | CASRLGQGYNQPQHF | TGTGCCAGCAGGCTAGGACAGGGATACAATCAGCCCCAGCATTTT
TRBJ1-2 | . | . | TRBV28 | CASSLYLGGYTF | TGTGCCAGCAGTCTGTACCTCGGTGGCTACACCTTC
TRBJ1-1 | . | few | TRBV7-2 | CASGGRVGNTEAFF | TGTGCCAGCGGGGGACGGGTGGGGAACACTGAAGCTTTCTTT
TRBJ2-7 | . | few | TRBV18 | CASSGQRSYEQYF | TGTGCCAGCTCAGGACAGCGCTCCTACGAGCAGTACTTC
TRBJ2-3 | TRBD2 | . | TRBV7-9 | CASTFSISGRMDTQYF | TGTGCCAGCACATTTTCAATTAGCGGGAGAATGGATACGCAGTATTTT